The clone carrying this TCR beta chain was seen only once. Its antigen remains unknown. The PCR contained 60 Vbeta and 13 Jbeta primers. Produced via immunoSEQ multiplex PCR; TCRdb's table is partial and in-frame only. The table includes approximately 150,000 clones, around 90% detected once. All donors participated as healthy donors of bone marrow. This specimen comes from a study of cytomegalovirus exposure and HLA in healthy donors. The overall study: Out of 398 genotyped donors, roughly 80% belonged to the Caucasian-associated ancestry cluster. Study results and caveats: In vitro work confirmed that a few CMV-associated chains recognize CMV antigens. Researchers counted approximately 160 TCR beta chains as cytomegalovirus-associated.

The CDR3 is 15 amino acids. In germline, CDR1 is SEHNR, CDR2 FQNEAQ (reference sequence). Trimming stripped 3 bases from V and 0 bases from J, with 12 bases between. The sequenced sample was PBMCs. The sequence came from a woman in her thirties or forties in good health and CMV-seronegative. The chain has TRBV7-9 and TRBJ2-7; D perhaps matches TRBD2 (5 bases). The DNA for the CDR3 is TGTGCCAGCAGCTTCTGGCGGGCTAGCTCCTACGAGCAGTACTTC. Protein sequence: CASSFWRASSYEQYF.